This T cell receptor beta chain was profiled in a study of blood T cell repertoires in COVID-19. In this sample, this clone turned up many times. Libraries were prepared by immunoSEQ multiplex PCR; TCRdb keeps only in-frame clonotypes and omits some of them. Seen here are hundreds of thousands of clones, about 79% observed once, and the top ten hold about 3.4%. Living in roughly 25 US areas, the participants were between about 18 and 100 years of age. Clinical histories supplied by participants themselves formed the basis of cohort assignment. Recovered status in Cohort 3 required two negative PCRs, clearance, or symptom resolution. The TCR originated in a woman aged 60-70 years who had recovered from COVID-19. The material sequenced was PBMCs or T cells enriched from blood (not recorded which).

This chain's CDR3 is CASSLIVSQNEQFF. In DNA, the CDR3 is TGTGCCAGCAGCTTAATTGTAAGTCAGAATGAGCAGTTCTTC. This chain uses TRBV7-3 with TRBJ2-1; no clear D. Germline CDR1 SGHTA, CDR2 FQGTGA. The CDR3 runs 14 residues. V was shortened by 1 base and J by 7 bases, with 11 bases between the two germline ends.